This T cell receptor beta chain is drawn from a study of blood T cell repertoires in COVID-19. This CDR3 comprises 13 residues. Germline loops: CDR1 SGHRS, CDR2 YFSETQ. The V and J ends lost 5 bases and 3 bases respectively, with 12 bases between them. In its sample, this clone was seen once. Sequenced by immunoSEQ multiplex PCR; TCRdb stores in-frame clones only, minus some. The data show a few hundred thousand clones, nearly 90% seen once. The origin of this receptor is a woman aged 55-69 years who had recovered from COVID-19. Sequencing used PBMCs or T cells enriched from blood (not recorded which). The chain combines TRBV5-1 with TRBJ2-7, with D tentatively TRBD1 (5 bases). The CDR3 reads CASSPPGLYEQYF. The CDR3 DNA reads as TGCGCCAGCAGTCCACCAGGGCTCTACGAGCAGTACTTC.